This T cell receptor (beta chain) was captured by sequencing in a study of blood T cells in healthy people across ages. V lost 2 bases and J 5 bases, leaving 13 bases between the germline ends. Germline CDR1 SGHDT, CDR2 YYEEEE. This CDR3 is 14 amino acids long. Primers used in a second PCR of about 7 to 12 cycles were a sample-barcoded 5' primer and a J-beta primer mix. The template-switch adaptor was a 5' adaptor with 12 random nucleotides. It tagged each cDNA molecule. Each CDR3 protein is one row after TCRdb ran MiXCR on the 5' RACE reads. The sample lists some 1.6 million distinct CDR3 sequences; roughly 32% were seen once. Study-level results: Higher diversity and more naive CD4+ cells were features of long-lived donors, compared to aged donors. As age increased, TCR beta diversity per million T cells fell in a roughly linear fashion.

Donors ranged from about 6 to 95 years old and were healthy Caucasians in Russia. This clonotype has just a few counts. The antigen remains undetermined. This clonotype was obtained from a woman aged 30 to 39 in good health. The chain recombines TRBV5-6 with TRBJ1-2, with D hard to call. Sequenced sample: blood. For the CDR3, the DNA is TGTGCCAGCAGCTTAAAACAGTCTTCTTATGGCTACACCTTC. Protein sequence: CASSLKQSSYGYTF.